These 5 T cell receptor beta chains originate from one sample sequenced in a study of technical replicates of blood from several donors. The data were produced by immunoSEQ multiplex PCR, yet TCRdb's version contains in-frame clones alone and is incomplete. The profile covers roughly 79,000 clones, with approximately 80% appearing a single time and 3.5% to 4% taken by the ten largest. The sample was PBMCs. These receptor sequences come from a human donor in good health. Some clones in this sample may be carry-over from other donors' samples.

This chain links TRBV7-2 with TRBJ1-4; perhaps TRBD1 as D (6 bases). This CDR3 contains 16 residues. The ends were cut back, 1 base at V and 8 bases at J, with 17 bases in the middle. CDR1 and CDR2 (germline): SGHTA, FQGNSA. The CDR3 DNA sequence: TGTGCCAGCAGCTTAGGGTTGGGGGGGGCTGGAGAAAAACTGTTTTTT. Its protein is CASSLGLGGAGEKLFF.

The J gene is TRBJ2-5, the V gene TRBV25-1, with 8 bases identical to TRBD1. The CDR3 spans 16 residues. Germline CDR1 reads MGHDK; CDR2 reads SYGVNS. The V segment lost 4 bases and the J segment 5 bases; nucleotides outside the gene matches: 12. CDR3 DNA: TGTGCCAGCAGTGGCCGAAACTGGGACAGGTTGGAGACCCAGTACTTC. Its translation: CASSGRNWDRLETQYF.

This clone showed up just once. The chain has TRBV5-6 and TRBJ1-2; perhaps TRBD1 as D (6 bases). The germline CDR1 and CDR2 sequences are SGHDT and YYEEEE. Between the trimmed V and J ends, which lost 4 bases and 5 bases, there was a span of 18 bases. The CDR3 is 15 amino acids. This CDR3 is CASSPWKQGKYGYTF. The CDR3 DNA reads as TGTGCCAGCAGCCCGTGGAAACAGGGAAAGTATGGCTACACCTTC.

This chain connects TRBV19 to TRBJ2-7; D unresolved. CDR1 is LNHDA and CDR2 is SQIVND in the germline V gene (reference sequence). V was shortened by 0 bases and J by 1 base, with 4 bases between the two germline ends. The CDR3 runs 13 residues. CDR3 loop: CASSIDSSYEQYF. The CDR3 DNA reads TGTGCCAGTAGTATAGACAGTTCCTACGAGCAGTACTTC. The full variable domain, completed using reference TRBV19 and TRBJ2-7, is DGGITQSPKYLFRKEGQNVTLSCEQNLNHDAMYWYRQDPGQGLRLIYYSQIVNDFQKGDIAEGYSVSREKKESFPLTVTSAQKNPTAFYLCASSIDSSYEQYFGPGTRLTVT.

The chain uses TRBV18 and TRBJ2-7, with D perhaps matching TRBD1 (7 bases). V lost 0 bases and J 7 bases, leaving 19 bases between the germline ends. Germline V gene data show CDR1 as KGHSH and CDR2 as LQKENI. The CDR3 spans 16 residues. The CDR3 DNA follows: TGTGCCAGCTCACCACCGATCTGGAGGGGGCGAGGAGAGCAGTACTTC. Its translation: CASSPPIWRGRGEQYF.